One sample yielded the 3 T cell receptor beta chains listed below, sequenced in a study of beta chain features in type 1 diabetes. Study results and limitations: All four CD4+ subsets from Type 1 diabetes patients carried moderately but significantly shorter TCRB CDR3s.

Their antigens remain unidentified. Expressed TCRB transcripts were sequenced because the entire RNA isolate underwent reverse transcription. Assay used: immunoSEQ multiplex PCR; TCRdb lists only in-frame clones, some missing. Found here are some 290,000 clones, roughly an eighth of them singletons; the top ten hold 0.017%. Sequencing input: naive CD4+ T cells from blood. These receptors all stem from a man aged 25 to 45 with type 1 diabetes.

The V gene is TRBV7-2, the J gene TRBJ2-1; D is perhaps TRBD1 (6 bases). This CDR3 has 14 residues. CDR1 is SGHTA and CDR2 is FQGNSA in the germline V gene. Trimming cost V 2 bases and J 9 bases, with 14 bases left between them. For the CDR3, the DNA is TGTGCCAGCAGCTTATCACAGGGAATCACTGAGCAGTTCTTC. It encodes CASSLSQGITEQFF.

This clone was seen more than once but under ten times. CDR3 in amino acids: CASSPFETGELFF. CDR3 coding DNA: TGTGCCAGCAGTCCTTTTGAGACCGGGGAGCTGTTTTTT. The chain recombines TRBV27 with TRBJ2-2; no definite D call. Trimming removed 5 bases at V and 5 bases at J, with 9 bases between. The germline CDR1 and CDR2 sequences are MNHEY and SMNVEV (reference sequence). The CDR3 consists of 13 residues.

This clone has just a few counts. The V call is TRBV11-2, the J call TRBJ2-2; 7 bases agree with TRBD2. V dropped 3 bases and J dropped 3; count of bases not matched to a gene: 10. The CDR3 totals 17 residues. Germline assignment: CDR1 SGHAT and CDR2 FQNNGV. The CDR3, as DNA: TGTGCCAGCAGCTTTCGAGTTGCGGGAGTTTACACCGGGGAGCTGTTTTTT. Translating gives CASSFRVAGVYTGELFF. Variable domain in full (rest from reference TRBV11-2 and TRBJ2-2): EAGVAQSPRYKIIEKRQSVAFWCNPISGHATLYWYQQILGQGPKLLIQFQNNGVVDDSQLPKDRFSAERLKGVDSTLKIQPAKLEDSAVYLCASSFRVAGVYTGELFFGEGSRLTVL.